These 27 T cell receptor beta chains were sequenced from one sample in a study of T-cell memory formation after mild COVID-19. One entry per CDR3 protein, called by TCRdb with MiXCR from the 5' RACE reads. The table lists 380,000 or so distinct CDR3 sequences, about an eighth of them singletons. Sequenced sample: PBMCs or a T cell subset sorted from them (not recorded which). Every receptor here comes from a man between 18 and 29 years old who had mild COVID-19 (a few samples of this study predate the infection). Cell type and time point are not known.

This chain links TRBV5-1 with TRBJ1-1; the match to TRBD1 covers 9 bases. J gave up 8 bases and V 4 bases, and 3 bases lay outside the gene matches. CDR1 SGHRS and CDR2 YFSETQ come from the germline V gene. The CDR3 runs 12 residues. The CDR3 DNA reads TGCGCCAGCAGCGACAGGGGGTGGGAAGCTTTCTTT. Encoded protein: CASSDRGWEAFF.

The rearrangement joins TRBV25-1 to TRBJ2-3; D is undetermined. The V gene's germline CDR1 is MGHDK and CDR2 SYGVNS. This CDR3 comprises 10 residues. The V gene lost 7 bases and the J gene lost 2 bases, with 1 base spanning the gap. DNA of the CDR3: TGTGCCAGCAACACAGATACGCAGTATTTT. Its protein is CASNTDTQYF.

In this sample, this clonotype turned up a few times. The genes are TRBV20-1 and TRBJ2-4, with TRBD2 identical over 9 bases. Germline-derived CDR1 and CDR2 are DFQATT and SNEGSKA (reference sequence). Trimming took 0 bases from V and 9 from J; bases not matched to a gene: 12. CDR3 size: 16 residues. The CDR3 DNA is TGCAGTGCTAGAGATTTAAGGGCGGGGGGGCCGGCCATTCAGTACTTC. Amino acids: CSARDLRAGGPAIQYF.

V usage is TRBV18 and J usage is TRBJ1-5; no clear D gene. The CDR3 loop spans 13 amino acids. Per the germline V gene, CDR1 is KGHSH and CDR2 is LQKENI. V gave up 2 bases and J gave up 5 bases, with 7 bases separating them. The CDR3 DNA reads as TGTGCCAGCTCACCAGAGGGATATCAGCCCCAGCATTTT. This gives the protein CASSPEGYQPQHF.

In DNA, the CDR3 is TGCAGTGCCAGCTCGCCAATCACCGGGGAGCTGTTTTTT. It translates to CSASSPITGELFF. The rearrangement uses TRBV20-1 and TRBJ2-2; D call uncertain. The CDR3 covers 13 residues. The germline V and J ends were trimmed by 6 bases and 4 bases, with 12 bases remaining between them. Germline V lookup: CDR1 DFQATT, CDR2 SNEGSKA (reference sequence).

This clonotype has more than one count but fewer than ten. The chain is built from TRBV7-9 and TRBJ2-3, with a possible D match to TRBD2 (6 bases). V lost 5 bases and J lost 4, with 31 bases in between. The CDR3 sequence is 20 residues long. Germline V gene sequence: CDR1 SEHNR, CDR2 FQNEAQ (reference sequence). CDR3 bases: TGTGCCAGCAGCATAACTCCCGGGACTGCGCGCTTAACGTCGGCAGATACGCAGTATTTT. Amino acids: CASSITPGTARLTSADTQYF.

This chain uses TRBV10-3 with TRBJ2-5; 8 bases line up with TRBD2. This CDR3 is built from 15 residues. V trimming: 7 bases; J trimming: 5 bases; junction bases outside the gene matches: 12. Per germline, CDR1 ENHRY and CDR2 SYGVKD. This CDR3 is CAINGDSGDDETQYF. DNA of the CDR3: TGTGCCATCAATGGGGATAGCGGGGATGACGAGACCCAGTACTTC.

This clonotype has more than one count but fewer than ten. Here the CDR3 DNA reads TGTGCCAGCAGTCCGGAGACAGGGGGAAATTCACCCCTCCACTTT. As protein: CASSPETGGNSPLHF. The chain links TRBV6-2 or TRBV6-3 to TRBJ1-6; 9 bases agree with TRBD1. Germline V gene data show CDR1 as MNHEY and CDR2 as SVGEGT. CDR3 length equals 15 residues. Germline trimming cut 5 bases from V and 7 bases from J; bases unmatched to any gene: 6.

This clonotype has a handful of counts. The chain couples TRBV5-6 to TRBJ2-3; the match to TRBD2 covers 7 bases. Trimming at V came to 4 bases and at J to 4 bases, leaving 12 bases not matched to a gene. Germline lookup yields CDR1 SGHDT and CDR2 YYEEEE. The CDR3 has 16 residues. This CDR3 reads CASSRGVLRDSDTQYF. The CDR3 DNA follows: TGTGCCAGCAGCCGGGGGGTGCTACGGGACTCAGATACGCAGTATTTT.

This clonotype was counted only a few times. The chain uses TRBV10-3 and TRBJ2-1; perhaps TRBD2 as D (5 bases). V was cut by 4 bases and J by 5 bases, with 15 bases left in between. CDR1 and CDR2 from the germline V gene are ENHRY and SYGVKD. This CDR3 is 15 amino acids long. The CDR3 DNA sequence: TGTGCCATCAGTGCATATGGAACTAGAGACAATGAGCAGTTCTTC. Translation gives CAISAYGTRDNEQFF.

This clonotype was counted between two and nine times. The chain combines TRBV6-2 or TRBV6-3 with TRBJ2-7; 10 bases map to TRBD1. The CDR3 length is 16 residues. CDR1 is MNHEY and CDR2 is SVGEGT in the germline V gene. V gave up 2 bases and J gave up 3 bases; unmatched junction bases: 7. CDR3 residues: CASSYQPGTGVYEQYF. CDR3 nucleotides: TGTGCCAGCAGTTACCAACCCGGGACAGGGGTCTACGAGCAGTACTTC.

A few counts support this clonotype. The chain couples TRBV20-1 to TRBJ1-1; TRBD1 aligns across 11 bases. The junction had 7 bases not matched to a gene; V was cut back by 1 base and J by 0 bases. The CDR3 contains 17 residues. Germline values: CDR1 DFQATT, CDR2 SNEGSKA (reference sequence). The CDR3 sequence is CSARGLGQGAMNTEAFF. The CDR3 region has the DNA TGCAGTGCTAGAGGCCTCGGACAGGGGGCTATGAACACTGAAGCTTTCTTT.

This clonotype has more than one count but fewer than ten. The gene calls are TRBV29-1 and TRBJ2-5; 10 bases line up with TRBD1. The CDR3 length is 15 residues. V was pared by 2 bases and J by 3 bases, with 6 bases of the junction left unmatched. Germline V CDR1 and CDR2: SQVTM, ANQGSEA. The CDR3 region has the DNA TGCAGCGTTGAATCGGACAGGGGGATGGAAGAGACCCAGTACTTC. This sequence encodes CSVESDRGMEETQYF.

Here the CDR3 reads CASRQGFATEAFF. The DNA for the CDR3 is TGTGCCAGCAGGCAGGGGTTTGCCACTGAAGCTTTCTTT. This chain uses TRBV6-5 with TRBJ1-1; D is possibly TRBD1 (6 bases). The CDR3 has 13 residues. Trimming removed 6 bases at V and 4 bases at J, with 12 bases between. Germline assignment: CDR1 MNHEY and CDR2 SVGAGI.

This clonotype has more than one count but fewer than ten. The CDR3 sequence is CASSQGHEQFF. For the CDR3, the DNA is TGCGCCAGCAGCCAAGGTCATGAGCAGTTCTTC. The V gene is TRBV4-3, the J gene TRBJ2-1; no firm D call. Trimming took 1 base from V and 8 from J, leaving 3 bases between them. Germline V gives CDR1 LGHNA, CDR2 YSLEER. The CDR3 is 11 amino acids.

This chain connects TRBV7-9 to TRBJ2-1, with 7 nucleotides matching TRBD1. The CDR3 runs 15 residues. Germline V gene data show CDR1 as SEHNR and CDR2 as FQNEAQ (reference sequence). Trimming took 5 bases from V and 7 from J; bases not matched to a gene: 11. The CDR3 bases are TGTGCCAGCAGCCGAGGGGGCGAATTTTCGAATGAGCAGTTCTTC. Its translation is CASSRGGEFSNEQFF.

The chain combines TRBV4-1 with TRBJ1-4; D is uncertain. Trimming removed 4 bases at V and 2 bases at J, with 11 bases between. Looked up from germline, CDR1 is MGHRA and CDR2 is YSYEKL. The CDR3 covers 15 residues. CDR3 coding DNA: TGCGCCAGCAGCCTCCTCCTAGGGACTAATGAAAAACTGTTTTTT. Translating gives CASSLLLGTNEKLFF.

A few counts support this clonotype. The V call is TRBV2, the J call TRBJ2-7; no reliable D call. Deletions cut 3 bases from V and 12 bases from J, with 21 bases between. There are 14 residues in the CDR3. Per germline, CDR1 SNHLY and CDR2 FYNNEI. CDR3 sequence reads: CASSDQRLIRSGYF. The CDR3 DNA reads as TGTGCCAGCAGTGACCAGAGATTAATAAGAAGTGGGTACTTC.

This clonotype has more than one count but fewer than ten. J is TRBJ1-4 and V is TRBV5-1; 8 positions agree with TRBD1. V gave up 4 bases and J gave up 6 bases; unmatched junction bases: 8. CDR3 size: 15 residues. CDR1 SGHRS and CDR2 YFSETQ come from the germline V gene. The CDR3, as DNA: TGCGCCAGCAGCCCACTGGACAGGGCGTATGAAAAACTGTTTTTT. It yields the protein CASSPLDRAYEKLFF.

CDR3 protein: CASSRAGTGANGYTF. In DNA, the CDR3 is TGTGCCAGCAGCCGCGCCGGGACAGGGGCAAATGGCTACACCTTC. The V call is TRBV5-8, the J call TRBJ1-2; 10 nucleotides match TRBD1. Germline V gene sequence: CDR1 SGHTS, CDR2 YDEGEE. The CDR3 length is 15 residues. The V segment lost 4 bases and the J segment 6 bases; nucleotides outside the gene matches: 9.

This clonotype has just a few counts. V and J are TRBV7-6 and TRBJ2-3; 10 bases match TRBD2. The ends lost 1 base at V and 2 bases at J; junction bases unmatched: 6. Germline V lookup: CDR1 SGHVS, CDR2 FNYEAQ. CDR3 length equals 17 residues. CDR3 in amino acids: CASSLGPSGGYTDTQYF. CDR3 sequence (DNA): TGTGCCAGCAGCTTAGGCCCTAGCGGGGGATACACAGATACGCAGTATTTT.

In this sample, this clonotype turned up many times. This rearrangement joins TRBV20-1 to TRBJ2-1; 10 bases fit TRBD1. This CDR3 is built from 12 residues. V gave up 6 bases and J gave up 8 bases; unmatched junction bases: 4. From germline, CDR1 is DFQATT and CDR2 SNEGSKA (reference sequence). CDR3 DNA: TGCAGTGCGGGGGGACAGGGGCATGAGCAGTTCTTC. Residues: CSAGGQGHEQFF.

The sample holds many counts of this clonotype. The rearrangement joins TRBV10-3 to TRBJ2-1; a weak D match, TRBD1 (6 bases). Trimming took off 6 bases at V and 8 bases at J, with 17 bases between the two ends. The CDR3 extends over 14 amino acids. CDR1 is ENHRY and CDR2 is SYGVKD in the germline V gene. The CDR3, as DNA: TGTGCCATCAGATCGACAGGAGTAGTGGATGAGCAGTTCTTC. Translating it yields CAIRSTGVVDEQFF.

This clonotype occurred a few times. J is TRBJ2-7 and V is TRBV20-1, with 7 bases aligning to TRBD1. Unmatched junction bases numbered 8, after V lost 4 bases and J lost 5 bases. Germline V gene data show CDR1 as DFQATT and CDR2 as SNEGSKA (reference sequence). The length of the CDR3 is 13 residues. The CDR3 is CSAKRTGVNEQYV. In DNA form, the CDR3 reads TGCAGTGCTAAACGGACAGGTGTGAACGAGCAGTACGTC.

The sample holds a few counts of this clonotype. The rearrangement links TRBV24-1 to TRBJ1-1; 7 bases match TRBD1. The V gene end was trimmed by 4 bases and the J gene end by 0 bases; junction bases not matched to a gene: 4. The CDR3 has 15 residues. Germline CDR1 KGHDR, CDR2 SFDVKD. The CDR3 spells CATSDSGQMNTEAFF. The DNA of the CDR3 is TGTGCCACCAGTGACTCGGGACAGATGAACACTGAAGCTTTCTTT.

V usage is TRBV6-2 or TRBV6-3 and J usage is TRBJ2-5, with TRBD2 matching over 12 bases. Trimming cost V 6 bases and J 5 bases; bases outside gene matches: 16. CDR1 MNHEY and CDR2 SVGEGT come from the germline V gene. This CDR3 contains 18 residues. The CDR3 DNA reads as TGTGCCAGCAGAAAACATTGGACTAGCGGGGTGAGGCTGGAGACCCAGTACTTC. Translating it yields CASRKHWTSGVRLETQYF.

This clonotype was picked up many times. CDR3 bases: TGCGCCAGCAGCCAAGATAGGCTAGCCAGCTACGAGCAGTACTTC. Amino acid sequence: CASSQDRLASYEQYF. This rearrangement joins TRBV4-3 to TRBJ2-7, with TRBD2 as a possible D gene (5 bases). This CDR3 contains 15 residues. Trimming removed 0 bases at V and 3 bases at J, with 12 bases between. The V gene's germline CDR1 is LGHNA and CDR2 YSLEER.